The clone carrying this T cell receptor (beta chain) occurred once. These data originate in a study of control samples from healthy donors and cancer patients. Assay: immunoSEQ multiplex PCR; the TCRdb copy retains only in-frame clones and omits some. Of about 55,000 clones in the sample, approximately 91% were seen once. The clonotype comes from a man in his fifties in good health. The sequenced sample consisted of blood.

The DNA for the CDR3 is TGCGCCAGCAGGGCTTCAGGACTAGGGGTAGATGAGCAGTTCTTC. Translated, it gives CASRASGLGVDEQFF. The chain couples TRBV5-1 to TRBJ2-1, with 7 bases matching TRBD2. There are 15 residues in the CDR3. In germline, CDR1 is SGHRS, CDR2 YFSETQ. The V and J ends lost 5 bases and 8 bases, in that order; junction bases with no gene match: 13.